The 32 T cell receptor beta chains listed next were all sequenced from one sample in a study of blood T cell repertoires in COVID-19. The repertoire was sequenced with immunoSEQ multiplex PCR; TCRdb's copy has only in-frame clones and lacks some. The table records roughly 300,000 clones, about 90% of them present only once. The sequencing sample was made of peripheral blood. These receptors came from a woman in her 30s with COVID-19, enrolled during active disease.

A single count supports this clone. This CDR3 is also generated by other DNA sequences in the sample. The CDR3 loop reads CASSPASGGGYNEQFF. The CDR3, as DNA: TGTGCCAGCTCACCAGCTAGCGGGGGGGGATACAATGAGCAGTTCTTC. The chain links TRBV18 to TRBJ2-1, with 12 bases fitting TRBD2. From germline, CDR1 is KGHSH and CDR2 LQKENI. V gave up 2 bases and J gave up 4 bases; unmatched junction bases: 3. This CDR3 has 16 amino acids.

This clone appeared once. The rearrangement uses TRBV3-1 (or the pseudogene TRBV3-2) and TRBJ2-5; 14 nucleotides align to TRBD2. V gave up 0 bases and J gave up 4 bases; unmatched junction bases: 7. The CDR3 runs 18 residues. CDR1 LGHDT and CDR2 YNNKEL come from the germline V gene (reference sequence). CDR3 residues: CASSQDRLAGGRGETQYF. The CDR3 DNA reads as TGTGCCAGCAGCCAAGATCGACTAGCGGGGGGGCGTGGAGAGACCCAGTACTTC.

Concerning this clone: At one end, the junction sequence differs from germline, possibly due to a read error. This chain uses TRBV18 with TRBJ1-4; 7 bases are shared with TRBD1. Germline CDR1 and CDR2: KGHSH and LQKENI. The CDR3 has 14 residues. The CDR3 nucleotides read TGTGCCAGCTCGCCACAGGGGACTAATGAAAAACTGTTTTTT. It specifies CASSPQGTNEKLFF.

Here the CDR3 reads CSVARNEQFF. The CDR3 DNA follows: TGCAGCGTGGCGAGGAATGAGCAGTTCTTC. This sequence joins TRBV29-1 and TRBJ2-1; D unclear. CDR1 and CDR2 (germline): SQVTM, ANQGSEA. This CDR3 spans 10 amino acids. V shed 6 bases and J shed 7 bases, with 7 bases lying between them.

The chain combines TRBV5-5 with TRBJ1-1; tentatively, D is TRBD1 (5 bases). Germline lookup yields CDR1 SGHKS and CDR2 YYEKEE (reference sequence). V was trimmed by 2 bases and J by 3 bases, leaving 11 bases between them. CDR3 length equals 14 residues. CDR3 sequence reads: CASSFRGRDTEAFF. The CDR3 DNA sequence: TGTGCCAGCAGCTTTCGGGGGAGGGACACTGAAGCTTTCTTT.

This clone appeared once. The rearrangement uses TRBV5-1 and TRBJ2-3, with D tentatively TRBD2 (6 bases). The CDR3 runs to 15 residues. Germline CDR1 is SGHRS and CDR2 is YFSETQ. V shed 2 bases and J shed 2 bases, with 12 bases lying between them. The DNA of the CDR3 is TGCGCCAGCAGCTTTGATGGAGGGTTCACAGATACGCAGTATTTT. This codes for CASSFDGGFTDTQYF.

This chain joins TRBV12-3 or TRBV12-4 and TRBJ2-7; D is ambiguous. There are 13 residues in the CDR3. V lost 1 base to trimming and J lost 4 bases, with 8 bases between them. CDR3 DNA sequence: TGTGCCAGCAGTTTAGGCCAGTCGTACGAGCAGTACTTC. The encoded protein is CASSLGQSYEQYF.

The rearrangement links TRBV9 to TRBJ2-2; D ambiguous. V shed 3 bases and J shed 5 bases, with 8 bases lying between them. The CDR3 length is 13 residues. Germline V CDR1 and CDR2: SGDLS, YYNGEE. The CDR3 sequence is CASSALPTGELFF. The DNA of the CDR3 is TGTGCCAGCAGCGCCCTTCCTACCGGGGAGCTGTTTTTT.

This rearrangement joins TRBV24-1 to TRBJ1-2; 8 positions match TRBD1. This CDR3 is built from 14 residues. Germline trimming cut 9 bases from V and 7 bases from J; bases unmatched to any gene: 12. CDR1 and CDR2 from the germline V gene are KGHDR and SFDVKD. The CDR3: CATRTGHGLVGYTF. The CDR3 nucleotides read TGTGCCACCCGGACAGGGCACGGTCTAGTTGGCTACACCTTC.

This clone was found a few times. The CDR3 loop is CASSLARDRNEKLFF. CDR3 DNA: TGTGCCAGCAGCTTGGCAAGGGACAGGAATGAAAAACTGTTTTTT. This chain uses TRBV5-5 with TRBJ1-4, with 8 bases lining up with TRBD1. Germline V lookup: CDR1 SGHKS, CDR2 YYEKEE (reference sequence). Trimming removed 0 bases from V and 5 bases from J; junction bases left unmatched: 3. The CDR3 runs to 15 residues.

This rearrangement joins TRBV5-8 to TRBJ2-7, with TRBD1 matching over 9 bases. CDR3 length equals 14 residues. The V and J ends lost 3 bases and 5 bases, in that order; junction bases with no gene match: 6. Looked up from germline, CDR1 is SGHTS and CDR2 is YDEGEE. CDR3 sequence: CASSSRDRAHEQYF. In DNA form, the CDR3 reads TGTGCCAGCAGCTCCCGGGACAGGGCCCACGAGCAGTACTTC.

The CDR3 bases are TGTGCCAGTAGTGTGGGCGCAGGCCCCTACGAGCAGTACTTC. Its protein is CASSVGAGPYEQYF. V gene TRBV19 combines with J gene TRBJ2-7; no reliable D call. This CDR3 is 14 amino acids long. Looked up from germline, CDR1 is LNHDA and CDR2 is SQIVND (reference sequence). Deletions cut 5 bases from V and 2 bases from J, with 13 bases between.

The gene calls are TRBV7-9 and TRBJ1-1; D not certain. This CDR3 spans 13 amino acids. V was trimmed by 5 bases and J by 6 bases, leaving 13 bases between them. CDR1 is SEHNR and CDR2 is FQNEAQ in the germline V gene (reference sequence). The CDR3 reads CASSLPESSEAFF. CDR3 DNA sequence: TGTGCCAGCAGCCTACCCGAATCGTCTGAAGCTTTCTTT.

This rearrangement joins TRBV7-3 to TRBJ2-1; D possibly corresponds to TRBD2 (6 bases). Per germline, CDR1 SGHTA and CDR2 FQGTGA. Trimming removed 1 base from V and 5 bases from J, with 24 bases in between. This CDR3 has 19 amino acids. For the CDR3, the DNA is TGTGCCAGCAGCTTAAGGGGCCCCCAAGGGAGCGGGCCTAACAATGAGCAGTTCTTC. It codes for CASSLRGPQGSGPNNEQFF.

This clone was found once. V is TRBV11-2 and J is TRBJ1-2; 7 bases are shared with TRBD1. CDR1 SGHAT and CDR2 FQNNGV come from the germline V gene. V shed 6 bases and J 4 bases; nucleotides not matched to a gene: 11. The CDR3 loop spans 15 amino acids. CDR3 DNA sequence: TGTGCCAGCAGACAGACAGGGAGTTATAGCTATGGCTACACCTTC. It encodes CASRQTGSYSYGYTF.

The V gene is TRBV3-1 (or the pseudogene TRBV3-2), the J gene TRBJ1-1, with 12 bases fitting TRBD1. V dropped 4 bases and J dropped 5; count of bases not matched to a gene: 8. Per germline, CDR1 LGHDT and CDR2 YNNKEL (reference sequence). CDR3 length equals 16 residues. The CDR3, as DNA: TGTGCCAGCAGCCCCCGGAAGGGACAGGGGGCAACTGAAGCTTTCTTT. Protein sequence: CASSPRKGQGATEAFF.

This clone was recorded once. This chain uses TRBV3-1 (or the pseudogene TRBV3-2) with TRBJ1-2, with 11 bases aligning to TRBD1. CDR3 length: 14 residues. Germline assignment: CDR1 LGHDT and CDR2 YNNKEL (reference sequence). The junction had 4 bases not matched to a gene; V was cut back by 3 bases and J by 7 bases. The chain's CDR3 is CASSHSDRGPGYTF. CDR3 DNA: TGTGCCAGCAGCCATTCGGACAGGGGGCCTGGCTACACCTTC.

The CDR3 loop is CASSFPGGPDTQYF. The CDR3 DNA sequence: TGTGCCAGCAGCTTTCCGGGGGGTCCAGATACGCAGTATTTT. The chain combines TRBV5-4 with TRBJ2-3, with 7 bases fitting TRBD2. Germline CDR1 SGHNT, CDR2 YYREEE (reference sequence). J was trimmed by 4 bases and V by 2 bases; bases with no gene match: 4. The CDR3 length is 14 residues.

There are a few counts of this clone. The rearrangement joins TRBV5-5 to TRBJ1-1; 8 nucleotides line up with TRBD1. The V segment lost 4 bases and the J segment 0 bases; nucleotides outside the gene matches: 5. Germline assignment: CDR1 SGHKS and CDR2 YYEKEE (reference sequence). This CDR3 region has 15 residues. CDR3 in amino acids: CASSKTGGVNTEAFF. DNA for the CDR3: TGTGCCAGCAGCAAAACAGGGGGAGTGAACACTGAAGCTTTCTTT.

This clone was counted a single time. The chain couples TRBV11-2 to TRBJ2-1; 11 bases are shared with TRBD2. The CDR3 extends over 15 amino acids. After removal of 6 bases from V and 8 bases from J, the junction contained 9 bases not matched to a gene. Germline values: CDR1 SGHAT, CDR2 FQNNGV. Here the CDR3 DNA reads TGTGCCAGCAGTTTTAGCGGGGGGGCGCTATATGAGCAGTTCTTC. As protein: CASSFSGGALYEQFF.

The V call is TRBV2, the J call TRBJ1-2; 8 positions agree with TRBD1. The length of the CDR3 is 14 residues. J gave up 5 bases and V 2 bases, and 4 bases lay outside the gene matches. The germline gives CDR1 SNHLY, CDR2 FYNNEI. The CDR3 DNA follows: TGTGCCAGCAGTGAATGGGGGGACAGGTATGGCTACACCTTC. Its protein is CASSEWGDRYGYTF.

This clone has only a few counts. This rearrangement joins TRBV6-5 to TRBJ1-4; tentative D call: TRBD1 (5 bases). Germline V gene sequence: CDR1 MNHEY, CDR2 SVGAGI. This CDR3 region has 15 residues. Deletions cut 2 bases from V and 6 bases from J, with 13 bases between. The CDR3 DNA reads TGTGCCAGCAGTTACCGGACACTTCCGGATGAAAAACTGTTTTTT. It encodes CASSYRTLPDEKLFF.

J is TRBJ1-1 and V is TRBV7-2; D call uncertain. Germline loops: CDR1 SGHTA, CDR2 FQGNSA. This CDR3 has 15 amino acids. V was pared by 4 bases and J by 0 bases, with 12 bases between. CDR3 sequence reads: CASSSREALNTEAFF. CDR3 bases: TGTGCCAGCAGCTCCCGTGAGGCCTTGAACACTGAAGCTTTCTTT.

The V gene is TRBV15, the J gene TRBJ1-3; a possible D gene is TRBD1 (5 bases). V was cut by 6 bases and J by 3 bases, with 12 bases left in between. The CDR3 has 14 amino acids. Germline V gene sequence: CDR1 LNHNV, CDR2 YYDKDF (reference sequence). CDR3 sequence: CATRLTGHGNTIYF. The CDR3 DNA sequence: TGTGCCACCAGGCTCACAGGTCATGGAAACACCATATATTTT. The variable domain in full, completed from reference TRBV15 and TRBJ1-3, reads DAMVIQNPRYQVTQFGKPVTLSCSQTLNHNVMYWYQQKSSQAPKLLFHYYDKDFNNEADTPDNFQSRRPNTSFCFLDIRSPGLGDTAMYLCATRLTGHGNTIYFGEGSWLTVV.

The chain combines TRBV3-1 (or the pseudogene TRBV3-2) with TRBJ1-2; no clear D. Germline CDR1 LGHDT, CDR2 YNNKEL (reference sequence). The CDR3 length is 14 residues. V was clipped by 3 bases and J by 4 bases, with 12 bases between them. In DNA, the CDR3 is TGTGCCAGCAGCCATGAGAGGCCTTTCTATGGCTACACCTTC. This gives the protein CASSHERPFYGYTF.

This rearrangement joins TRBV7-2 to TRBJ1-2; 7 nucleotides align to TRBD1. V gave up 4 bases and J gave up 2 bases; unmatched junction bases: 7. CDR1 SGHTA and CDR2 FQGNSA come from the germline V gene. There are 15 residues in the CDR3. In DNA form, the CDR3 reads TGTGCCAGCAGCTCCGCAGGGACAGCAAACTATGGCTACACCTTC. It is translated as CASSSAGTANYGYTF.

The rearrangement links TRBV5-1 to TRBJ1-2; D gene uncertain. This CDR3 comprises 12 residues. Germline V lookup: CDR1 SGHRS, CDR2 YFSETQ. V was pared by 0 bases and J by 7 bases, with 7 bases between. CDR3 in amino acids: CASSLDLRGYTF. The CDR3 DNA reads TGCGCCAGCAGCTTGGATCTCCGTGGCTACACCTTC. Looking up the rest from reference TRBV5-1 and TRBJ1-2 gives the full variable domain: KAGVTQTPRYLIKTRGQQVTLSCSPISGHRSVSWYQQTPGQGLQFLFEYFSETQRNKGNFPGRFSGRQFSNSRSEMNVSTLELGDSALYLCASSLDLRGYTFGSGTRLTVV.

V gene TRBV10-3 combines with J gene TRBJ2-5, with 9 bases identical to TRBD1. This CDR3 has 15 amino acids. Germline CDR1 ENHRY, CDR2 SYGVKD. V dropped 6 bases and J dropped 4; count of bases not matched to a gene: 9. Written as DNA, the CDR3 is TGTGCCATCAGAAAAGGACAGGGGTTAGGAGAGACCCAGTACTTC. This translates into CAIRKGQGLGETQYF.

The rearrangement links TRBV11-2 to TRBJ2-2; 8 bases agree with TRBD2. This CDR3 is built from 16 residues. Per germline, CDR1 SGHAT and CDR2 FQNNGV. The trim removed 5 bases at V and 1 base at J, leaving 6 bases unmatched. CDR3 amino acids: CASSPRGGMNTGELFF. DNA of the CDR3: TGTGCCAGCAGCCCCCGGGGGGGGATGAACACCGGGGAGCTGTTTTTT.

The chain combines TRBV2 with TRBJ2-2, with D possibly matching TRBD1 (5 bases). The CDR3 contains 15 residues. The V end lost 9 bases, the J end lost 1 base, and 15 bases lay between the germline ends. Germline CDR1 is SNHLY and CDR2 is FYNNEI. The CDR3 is CASSMNRQNTGELFF. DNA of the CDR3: TGTGCCAGTTCAATGAACAGGCAGAACACCGGGGAGCTGTTTTTT.

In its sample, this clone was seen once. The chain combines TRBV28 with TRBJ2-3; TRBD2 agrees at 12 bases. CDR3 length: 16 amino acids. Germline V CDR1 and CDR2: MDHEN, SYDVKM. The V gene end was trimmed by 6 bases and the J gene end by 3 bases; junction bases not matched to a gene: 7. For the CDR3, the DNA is TGTGCCAGCAGGACCTACGGACTAGCGGGAACAGATACGCAGTATTTT. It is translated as CASRTYGLAGTDTQYF.

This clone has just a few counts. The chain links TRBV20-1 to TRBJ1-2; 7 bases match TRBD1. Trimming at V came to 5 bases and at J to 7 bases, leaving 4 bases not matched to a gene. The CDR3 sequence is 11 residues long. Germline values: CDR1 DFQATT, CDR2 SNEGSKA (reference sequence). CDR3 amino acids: CSAGNRGGYTF. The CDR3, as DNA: TGCAGTGCTGGAAACAGGGGTGGCTACACCTTC.